This T cell receptor (beta chain) comes out of a study of blood T cell repertoires in COVID-19 (dated by TCRdb to the early 2020s). In the study overall: Samples from collaborators originated in the United States, Italy and Spain and spanned both the acute and convalescent phases of COVID-19. The prospective study material was composed of cDNA or gDNA derived from T cells, B-cell-depleted T cells, or PBMCs. Subjects who had been exposed to COVID-19, were actively infected with it, or had recovered from it provided the deeply sampled blood TCRbeta repertoires that made up the dataset. The repertoires were released in a freely available public database meant as a resource for research on the immune response to SARS-CoV-2. Samples came from the ongoing ImmuneRACE study (first 160 participants) plus 1,254 subjects from 6 global collaborators. Sample metadata almost always included a de-identified subject ID, COVID-19 status, age in years and sex. HLA class I and class II types, where available, came from metadata supplied by the sample provider rather than from assay-based typing. The research as a whole found: The quantity of clinical and demographic metadata differed by source and by participant and was supplied without curation.

The CDR3 sequence holds 13 residues, the cysteine and phenylalanine included. Just the 39-base CDR3 DNA is kept, in frame starting at base 1. The germline ends are 13 bases apart after V is trimmed by 5 bases and J by 7 bases. Looking up the germline V gene yields CDR1 SGHTA and CDR2 FQGTGA. Collaborating institutions collected whole blood in K2EDTA tubes following their own protocols. For TCRbeta analysis, collaborators shipped samples in one of three forms: frozen whole blood, isolated PBMCs, or DNA extracted from either of those sample types. For this clone: Its target antigen remains unknown. Base qualities are not recorded, but no much larger clone differs from it by a single base.

TCRbeta CDR3 regions were amplified from genomic DNA by means of the immunoSEQ Assay, a bias-controlled multiplex PCR. For the original study's pipeline: The number of nucleated cells in each sample was estimated by amplification of reference gene primers within the assay. To quantify the absolute abundance of each unique TCRbeta CDR3 rearrangement, sequence reads were collapsed and filtered. For each sample, productive Simpson clonality was calculated as the square root of Simpson's diversity index across productive rearrangements. The table was pulled from immuneACCESS by TCRdb, which kept in-frame rearrangements only. Such tables lose some clones; where checked, under half of the loss comes from unresolved V genes, and the rest has no known cause. D and trimming come from the DNA, and the V and J calls and clone size come from that table. This sample gives roughly 280,000 clones in total; approximately 85% of them show up just once. Approximately 10% of the sample comes from the top ten.

The sequenced sample was peripheral blood. The rearrangement combines TRBV7-3 with TRBJ2-3; the D gene is perhaps TRBD2, on 5 matching bases. The TCR comes from a woman between 70 and 85 years old with acute or convalescent COVID-19. CDR3 loop: CASSQDRDHTQYF. The DNA is TGTGCCAGCAGCCAAGATCGGGATCATACGCAGTATTTT.